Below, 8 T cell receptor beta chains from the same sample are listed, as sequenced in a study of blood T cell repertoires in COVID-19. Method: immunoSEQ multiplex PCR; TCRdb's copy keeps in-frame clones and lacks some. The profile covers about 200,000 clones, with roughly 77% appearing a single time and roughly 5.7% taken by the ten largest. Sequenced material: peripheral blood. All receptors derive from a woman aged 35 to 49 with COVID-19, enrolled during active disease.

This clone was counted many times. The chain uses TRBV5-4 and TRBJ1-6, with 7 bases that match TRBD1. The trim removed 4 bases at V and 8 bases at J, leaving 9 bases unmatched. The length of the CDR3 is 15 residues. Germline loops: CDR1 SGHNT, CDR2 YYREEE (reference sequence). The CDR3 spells CASSPTGAKDSPLHF. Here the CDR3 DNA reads TGTGCCAGCAGCCCAACAGGGGCGAAGGATTCACCCCTCCACTTT.

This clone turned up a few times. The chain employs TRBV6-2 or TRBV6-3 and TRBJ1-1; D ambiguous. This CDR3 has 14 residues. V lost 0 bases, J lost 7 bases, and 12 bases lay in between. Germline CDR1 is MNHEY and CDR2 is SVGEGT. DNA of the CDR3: TGTGCCAGCAGTTACTCGAGCGTGTCGTTTGAAGCTTTCTTT. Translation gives CASSYSSVSFEAFF.

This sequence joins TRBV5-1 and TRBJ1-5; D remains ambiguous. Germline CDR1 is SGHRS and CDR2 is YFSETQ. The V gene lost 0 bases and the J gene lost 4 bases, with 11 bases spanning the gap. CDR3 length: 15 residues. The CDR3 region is CASSLDVGGNQPQHF. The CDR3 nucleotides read TGCGCCAGCAGCTTGGATGTAGGAGGGAATCAGCCCCAGCATTTT.

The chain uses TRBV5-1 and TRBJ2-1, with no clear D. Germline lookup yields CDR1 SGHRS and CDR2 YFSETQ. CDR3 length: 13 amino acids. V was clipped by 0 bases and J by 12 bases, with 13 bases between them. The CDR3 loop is CASSLGGPLAQFF. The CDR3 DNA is TGCGCCAGCAGCTTGGGTGGCCCCCTTGCGCAGTTCTTC.

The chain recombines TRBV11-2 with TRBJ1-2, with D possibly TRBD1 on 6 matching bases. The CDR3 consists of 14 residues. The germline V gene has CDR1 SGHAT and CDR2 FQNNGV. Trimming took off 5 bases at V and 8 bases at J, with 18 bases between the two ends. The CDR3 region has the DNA TGTGCCAGCAGCCGTCCCGCAGGGGCCCGCGGCTACACCTTC. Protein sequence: CASSRPAGARGYTF.

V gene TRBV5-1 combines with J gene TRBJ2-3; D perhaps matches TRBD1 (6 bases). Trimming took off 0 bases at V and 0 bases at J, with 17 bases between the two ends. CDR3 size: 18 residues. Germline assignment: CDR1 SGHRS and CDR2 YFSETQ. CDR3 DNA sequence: TGCGCCAGCAGCTTGGAGACAGGCCTCCCCGTTAGCACAGATACGCAGTATTTT. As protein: CASSLETGLPVSTDTQYF.

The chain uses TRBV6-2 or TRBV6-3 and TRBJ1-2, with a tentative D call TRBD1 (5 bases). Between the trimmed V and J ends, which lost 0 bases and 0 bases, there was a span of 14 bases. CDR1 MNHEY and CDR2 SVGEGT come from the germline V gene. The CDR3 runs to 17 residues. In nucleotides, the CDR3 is TGTGCCAGCAGTTACTCCACAGGATACCATTCTAACTATGGCTACACCTTC. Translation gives CASSYSTGYHSNYGYTF.

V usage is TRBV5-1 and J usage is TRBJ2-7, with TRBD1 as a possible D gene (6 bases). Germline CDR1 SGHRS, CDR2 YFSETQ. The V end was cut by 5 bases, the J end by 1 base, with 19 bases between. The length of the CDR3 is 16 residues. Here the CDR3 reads CASRPVMGAGSYEQYF. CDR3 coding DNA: TGCGCCAGCAGGCCTGTCATGGGGGCTGGATCCTACGAGCAGTACTTC.